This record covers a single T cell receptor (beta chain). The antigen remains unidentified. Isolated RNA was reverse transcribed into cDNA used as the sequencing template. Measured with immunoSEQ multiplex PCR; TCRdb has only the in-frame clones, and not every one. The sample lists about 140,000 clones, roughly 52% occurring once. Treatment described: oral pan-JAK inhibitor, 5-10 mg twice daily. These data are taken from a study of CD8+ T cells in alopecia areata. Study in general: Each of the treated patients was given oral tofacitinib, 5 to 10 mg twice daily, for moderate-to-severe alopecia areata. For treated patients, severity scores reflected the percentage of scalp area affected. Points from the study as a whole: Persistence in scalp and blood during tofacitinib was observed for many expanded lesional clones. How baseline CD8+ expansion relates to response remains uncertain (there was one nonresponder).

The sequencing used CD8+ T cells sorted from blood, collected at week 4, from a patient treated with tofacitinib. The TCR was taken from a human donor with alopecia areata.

DNA for the CDR3: TGTGCCAGCAGCCAGACACCCGAGGGCCAAGAGACCCAGTACTTC. Its translation: CASSQTPEGQETQYF. V and J are TRBV4-2 and TRBJ2-5; tentatively, D is TRBD2 (5 bases). Germline V lookup: CDR1 LGHNA, CDR2 YNFKEQ. Deletions cut 3 bases from V and 1 base from J, with 12 bases between. The CDR3 has 15 amino acids.